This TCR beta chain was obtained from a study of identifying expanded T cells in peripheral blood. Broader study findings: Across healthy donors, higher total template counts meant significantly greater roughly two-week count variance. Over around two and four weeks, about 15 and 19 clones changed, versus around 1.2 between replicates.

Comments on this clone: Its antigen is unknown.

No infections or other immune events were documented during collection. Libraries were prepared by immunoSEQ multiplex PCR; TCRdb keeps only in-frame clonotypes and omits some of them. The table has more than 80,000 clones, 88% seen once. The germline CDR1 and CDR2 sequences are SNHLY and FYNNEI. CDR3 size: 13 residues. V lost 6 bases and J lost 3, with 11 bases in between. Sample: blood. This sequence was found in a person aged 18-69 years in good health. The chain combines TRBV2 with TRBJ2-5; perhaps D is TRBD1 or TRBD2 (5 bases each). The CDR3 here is CASSGDGKETQYF. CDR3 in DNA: TGTGCCAGCAGCGGGGACGGCAAAGAGACCCAGTACTTC.